This passage covers 17 T cell receptor beta chains from one sample sequenced in a study of T cells in Graves' hyperthyroidism and ophthalmopathy. What was amplified from RNA transcripts were TCR beta CDR3 regions. HTBI primers were the set used in a first-round RT-PCR of the TCR CDR3. TCRdb re-called the multiplex PCR reads through MiXCR, storing one row per CDR3 protein. The repertoire consists of about 760,000 distinct CDR3 sequences, with roughly a third occurring once and the leading ten covering 30% to 40%. The sequenced material came from blood. Receptor source: a woman in her forties with Graves' hyperthyroidism.

V and J are TRBV29-1 and TRBJ1-2, with D maybe TRBD1 (5 bases). Germline values: CDR1 SQVTM, CDR2 ANQGSEA. The CDR3 sequence is 14 residues long. The CDR3 nucleotides read TGCACCATAAATTCAGGACAAGGGGACTATGGCTACACCTTC. Translating it yields CTINSGQGDYGYTF.

This rearrangement joins TRBV29-1 to TRBJ1-5; D unresolved. Germline V gives CDR1 SQVTM, CDR2 ANQGSEA. The CDR3 runs to 10 residues. V lost 3 bases and J lost 5, with 2 bases in between. CDR3 bases: TGCAGCGTTGACTATCAGCCCCAGCATTTT. It is translated as CSVDYQPQHF. The complete variable domain, with remaining parts taken from reference TRBV29-1 and TRBJ1-5, reads SAVISQKPSRDICQRGTSLTIQCQVDSQVTMMFWYRQQPGQSLTLIATANQGSEATYESGFVIDKFPISRPNLTFSTLTVSNMSPEDSSIYLCSVDYQPQHFGDGTRLSIL.

This clonotype has ten or more counts. The chain couples TRBV19 to TRBJ1-2; D gene uncertain. The CDR3 consists of 11 residues. Germline V gives CDR1 LNHDA, CDR2 SQIVND (reference sequence). V lost 8 bases and J 4 bases, leaving 8 bases between the germline ends. The chain's CDR3 is CASYHSYGYTF. CDR3 coding DNA: TGTGCCAGTTATCACAGCTATGGCTACACCTTC.

The chain uses TRBV4-2 and TRBJ2-7; 9 nucleotides align to TRBD1. Unmatched junction bases numbered 7, after V lost 4 bases and J lost 3 bases. CDR3 length equals 15 residues. Per germline, CDR1 LGHNA and CDR2 YNFKEQ. The CDR3 is CASSPNRGQGYEQYF. CDR3 DNA sequence: TGTGCCAGCAGCCCTAACAGGGGGCAGGGCTACGAGCAGTACTTC.

The V gene is TRBV5-5, the J gene TRBJ2-7; 9 bases match TRBD2. The J segment lost 1 base and the V segment lost 0 bases, leaving 5 bases of the junction unmatched. Per the germline V gene, CDR1 is SGHKS and CDR2 is YYEKEE (reference sequence). CDR3 length equals 16 residues. The CDR3 sequence: CASSLVVSGSSYEQYF. The CDR3 DNA follows: TGTGCCAGCAGCTTGGTCGTTAGCGGGAGTTCCTACGAGCAGTACTTC.

The genes are TRBV29-1 and TRBJ1-2; 7 bases agree with TRBD1. J was trimmed by 4 bases and V by 8 bases; bases with no gene match: 7. CDR1 is SQVTM and CDR2 is ANQGSEA in the germline V gene. The CDR3 is made up of 12 amino acids. The CDR3 nucleotides read TGCAGCCAAGACAGGGCAGGCTATGGCTACACCTTC. Residues: CSQDRAGYGYTF.

As for this clonotype: Since a much larger clone is just one base distant, this may be a read error. The rearrangement uses TRBV9 and TRBJ2-7; weak D call: TRBD1 (6 bases). V was shortened by 0 bases and J by 0 bases, with 10 bases between the two germline ends. Germline CDR1 is SGDLS and CDR2 is YYNGEE. CDR3 size: 15 residues. Written as DNA, the CDR3 is TGTGCCAGCAGCGTAGTGCAGGGGTTCTCCTACGAGCAGTACTTC. Amino acids: CASSVVQGFSYEQYF.

This clonotype appeared many times. The chain couples TRBV20-1 to TRBJ1-5; 11 bases are a match to TRBD1. Trimming removed 6 bases from V and 4 bases from J; junction bases left unmatched: 5. Germline V CDR1 and CDR2: DFQATT, SNEGSKA (reference sequence). The CDR3 loop spans 14 amino acids. The CDR3 DNA follows: TGCAGTGCGGAGGGGGACAGGGGGAATCAGCCCCAGCATTTT. Encoded protein: CSAEGDRGNQPQHF.

Only a few counts were recorded for this clonotype. V gene TRBV6-4 combines with J gene TRBJ2-1; D may be TRBD2 (5 bases). This CDR3 region has 13 residues. The germline V gene encodes CDR1 MRHNA and CDR2 SNTAGT. V was cut by 10 bases and J by 5 bases, with 15 bases left in between. Written as DNA, the CDR3 is TGTGCCATTCAAAGCGGCGTCGACAATGAGCAGTTCTTC. This gives the protein CAIQSGVDNEQFF.

The chain carries TRBV6-2 or TRBV6-3 and TRBJ2-5, with 9 positions matching TRBD2. The CDR3 consists of 14 residues. V was clipped by 6 bases and J by 5 bases; unmatched bases: 7. CDR1 and CDR2 from the germline V gene are MNHEY and SVGEGT. The chain's CDR3 is CASSARGRVETQYF. DNA of the CDR3: TGTGCCAGCAGCGCCCGCGGGAGGGTTGAGACCCAGTACTTC.

There are many counts of this clonotype. The chain combines TRBV7-9 with TRBJ2-5; 8 bases are a match to TRBD2. Germline lookup yields CDR1 SEHNR and CDR2 FQNEAQ (reference sequence). This CDR3 is built from 14 residues. The junction had 3 bases not matched to a gene; V was cut back by 4 bases and J by 2 bases. The CDR3 loop is CASSSLAGQETQYF. The CDR3, as DNA: TGTGCCAGCAGCTCCTTAGCGGGGCAAGAGACCCAGTACTTC.

The chain is built from TRBV7-9 and TRBJ2-3, with D maybe TRBD2 (7 bases). Germline V gene sequence: CDR1 SEHNR, CDR2 FQNEAQ (reference sequence). With 3 bases removed from V and 2 bases from J, the gap between germline ends came to 9 bases. The CDR3 sequence is 14 residues long. The CDR3 DNA sequence: TGTGCCAGCAGCTTGGGGGGGCTCACAGATACGCAGTATTTT. The encoded protein is CASSLGGLTDTQYF.

This clonotype was counted a few times. The rearrangement links TRBV9 to TRBJ1-2; TRBD1 is a possible D gene (6 bases). The CDR3 covers 14 residues. The V end lost 0 bases, the J end lost 4 bases, and 10 bases lay between the germline ends. CDR1 and CDR2 from the germline V gene are SGDLS and YYNGEE. CDR3 residues: CASSVVGGGYGYTF. DNA for the CDR3: TGTGCCAGCAGCGTAGTGGGGGGCGGCTATGGCTACACCTTC.

This clonotype has at least ten counts. The chain recombines TRBV5-4 with TRBJ2-7; maybe TRBD1 (5 bases). There are 15 residues in the CDR3. CDR1 and CDR2 (germline): SGHNT, YYREEE (reference sequence). V gave up 0 bases and J gave up 3 bases, with 13 bases separating them. The CDR3 bases are TGTGCCAGCAGCTTGGCTGGGCAAAGGGGCTACGAGCAGTACTTC. Encoded protein: CASSLAGQRGYEQYF. The complete variable domain, with remaining parts taken from reference TRBV5-4 and TRBJ2-7, reads ETGVTQSPTHLIKTRGQQVTLRCSSQSGHNTVSWYQQALGQGPQFIFQYYREEENGRGNFPPRFSGLQFPNYSSELNVNALELDDSALYLCASSLAGQRGYEQYFGPGTRLTVT.

This clonotype was seen repeatedly, ten times or more. The chain carries TRBV9 and TRBJ2-5; 9 positions match TRBD2. The CDR3 has 15 amino acids. Per the germline V gene, CDR1 is SGDLS and CDR2 is YYNGEE. Trimming cost V 3 bases and J 2 bases; bases outside gene matches: 5. CDR3 region: CASSGTTSGQETQYF. The CDR3 DNA follows: TGTGCCAGCAGCGGAACGACTAGCGGACAAGAGACCCAGTACTTC.

A few counts support this clonotype. The V gene is TRBV5-1, the J gene TRBJ1-4; D is unclear. The germline V gene has CDR1 SGHRS and CDR2 YFSETQ. This CDR3 has 11 residues. V lost 4 bases and J lost 14, with 12 bases in between. The CDR3 is CASSDFVSLFF. The CDR3 DNA reads TGCGCCAGCAGCGATTTCGTCAGTCTGTTTTTT. Drawing the rest from reference TRBV5-1 and TRBJ1-4, the complete variable domain is KAGVTQTPRYLIKTRGQQVTLSCSPISGHRSVSWYQQTPGQGLQFLFEYFSETQRNKGNFPGRFSGRQFSNSRSEMNVSTLELGDSALYLCASSDFVSLFFGSGTQLSVL.

This clonotype was seen more than once but under ten times. The V call is TRBV20-1, the J call TRBJ2-3, with D perhaps TRBD2 (5 bases). The germline V gene has CDR1 DFQATT and CDR2 SNEGSKA (reference sequence). V was pared by 6 bases and J by 4 bases, with 14 bases between. The CDR3 contains 13 residues. The CDR3 region has the DNA TGCAGTGCCAAACTAGAATCGTCAGATACGCAGTATTTT. This gives the protein CSAKLESSDTQYF.